This T cell receptor beta chain was sequenced during a study of T cell changes during pregnancy in multiple sclerosis. Assay used: immunoSEQ multiplex PCR; TCRdb lists only in-frame clones, some missing. The sample carries under 45,000 clones, around 93% recorded once. The germline CDR1 and CDR2 sequences are MNHNS and SASEGT. The CDR3 is made up of 13 amino acids. The V end was cut by 7 bases, the J end by 4 bases, with 13 bases between. The specimen was CD4+ T cells from peripheral blood mononuclear cells, collected in the third trimester of pregnancy. The chain uses TRBV6-1 and TRBJ1-2, with D perhaps TRBD1 (5 bases). The TCR sequence derives from a female donor in good health, enrolled as a control in a pregnancy study. DNA of the CDR3: TGTGCCAGCACTGGACAAGTGGGCTATGGCTACACCTTC. This gives the protein CASTGQVGYGYTF.